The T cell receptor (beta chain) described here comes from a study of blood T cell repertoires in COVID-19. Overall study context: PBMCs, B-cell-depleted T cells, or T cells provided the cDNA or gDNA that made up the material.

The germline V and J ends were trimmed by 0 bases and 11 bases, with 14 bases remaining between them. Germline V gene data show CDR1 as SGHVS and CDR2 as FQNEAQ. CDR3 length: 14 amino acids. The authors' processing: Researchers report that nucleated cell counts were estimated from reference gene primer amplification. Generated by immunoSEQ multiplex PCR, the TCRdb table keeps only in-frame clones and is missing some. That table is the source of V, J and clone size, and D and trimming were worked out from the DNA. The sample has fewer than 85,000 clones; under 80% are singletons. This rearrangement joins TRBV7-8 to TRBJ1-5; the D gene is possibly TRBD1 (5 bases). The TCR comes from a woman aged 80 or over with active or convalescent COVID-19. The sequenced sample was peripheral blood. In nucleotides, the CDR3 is TGTGCCAGCAGCTTAGCCCAGGGCCAGACGACCCAGCATTTT. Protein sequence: CASSLAQGQTTQHF. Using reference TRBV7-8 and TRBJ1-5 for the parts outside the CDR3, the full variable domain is GAGVSQSPRYKVAKRGQDVALRCDPISGHVSLFWYQQALGQGPEFLTYFQNEAQLDKSGLPSDRFFAERPEGSVSTLKIQRTQQEDSAVYLCASSLAQGQTTQHFGDGTRLSIL.